The source of this TCR beta chain is a study of blood T cell repertoires in COVID-19. Overall study: Researchers got acute and convalescent COVID-19 samples from the United States, Italy and Spain. PBMCs, B-cell-depleted T cells, or T cells were the source of the cDNA or gDNA that made up the material.

Per the original data handling: Amplified reference gene primers provided the basis for estimating nucleated cell counts. Sequencing was performed with immunoSEQ multiplex PCR; in TCRdb, only in-frame clones are kept and a portion is missing. D and trimming were read from the DNA, whereas the V and J calls and clone size are those reported in that table. Counted here are roughly 30,000 clones, about 70% occurring once; the ten biggest clones make up less than 20%. CDR1 MGHRA and CDR2 YSYEKL come from the germline V gene. The ends lost 5 bases at V and 5 bases at J; junction bases unmatched: 6. The CDR3 loop spans 14 amino acids.

The sample taken for sequencing was peripheral blood. The chain recombines TRBV4-1 with TRBJ1-1; 9 bases fit TRBD1. This TCR was sampled from a human donor in a cohort sampled during active COVID-19. CDR3: CASSLTGGGTEAFF. The CDR3 DNA reads as TGCGCCAGCAGCTTAACAGGGGGCGGTACTGAAGCTTTCTTT.